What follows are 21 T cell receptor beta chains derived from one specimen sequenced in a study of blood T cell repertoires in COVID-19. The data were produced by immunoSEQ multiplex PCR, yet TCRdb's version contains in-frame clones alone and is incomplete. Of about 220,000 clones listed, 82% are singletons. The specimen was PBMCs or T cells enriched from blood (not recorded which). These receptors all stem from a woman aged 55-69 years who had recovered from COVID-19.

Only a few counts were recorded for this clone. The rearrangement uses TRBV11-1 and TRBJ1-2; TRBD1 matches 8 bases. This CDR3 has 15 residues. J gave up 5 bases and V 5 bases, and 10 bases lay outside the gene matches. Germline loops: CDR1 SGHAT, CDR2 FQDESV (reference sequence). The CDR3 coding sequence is TGTGCCAGCAGCGCCCGACAGGGGAGACAATATGGCTACACCTTC. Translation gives CASSARQGRQYGYTF.

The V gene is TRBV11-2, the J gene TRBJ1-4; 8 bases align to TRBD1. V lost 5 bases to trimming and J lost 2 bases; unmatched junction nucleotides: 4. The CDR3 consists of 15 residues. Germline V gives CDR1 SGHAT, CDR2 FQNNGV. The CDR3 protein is CASSATGVTNEKLFF. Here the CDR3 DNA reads TGTGCCAGCAGCGCGACAGGGGTTACTAATGAAAAACTGTTTTTT.

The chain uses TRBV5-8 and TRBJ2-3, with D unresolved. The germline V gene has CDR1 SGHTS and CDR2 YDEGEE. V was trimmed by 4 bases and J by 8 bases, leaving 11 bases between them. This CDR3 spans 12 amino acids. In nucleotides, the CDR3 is TGTGCCAGCAGCGAAGCCCCGGGTACGCAGTATTTT. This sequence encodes CASSEAPGTQYF.

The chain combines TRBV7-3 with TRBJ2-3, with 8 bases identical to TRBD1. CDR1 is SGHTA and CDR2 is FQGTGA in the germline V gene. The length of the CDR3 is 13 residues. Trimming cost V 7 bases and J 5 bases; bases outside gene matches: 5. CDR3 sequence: CASTQGAGDTQYF. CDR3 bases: TGTGCCAGCACCCAGGGGGCCGGAGATACGCAGTATTTT.

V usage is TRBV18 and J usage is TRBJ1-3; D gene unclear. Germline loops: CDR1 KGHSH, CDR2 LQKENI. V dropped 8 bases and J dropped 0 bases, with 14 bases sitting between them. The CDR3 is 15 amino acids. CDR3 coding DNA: TGTGCCAGCAAGCCCTCGGTAAGCTCTGGAAACACCATATATTTT. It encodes CASKPSVSSGNTIYF.

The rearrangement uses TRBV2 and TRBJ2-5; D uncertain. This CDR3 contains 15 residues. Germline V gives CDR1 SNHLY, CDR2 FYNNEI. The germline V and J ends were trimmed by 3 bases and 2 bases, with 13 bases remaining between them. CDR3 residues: CASSDYTTPQETQYF. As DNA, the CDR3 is TGTGCCAGCAGTGATTATACGACACCGCAAGAGACCCAGTACTTC.

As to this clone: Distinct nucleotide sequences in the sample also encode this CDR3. The CDR3 nucleotides read TGTGCCAGCAGCTTAGCGGGAGGAGGATCACCCCTCCACTTT. Protein sequence: CASSLAGGGSPLHF. The chain links TRBV7-2 to TRBJ1-6; D uncertain. Germline values: CDR1 SGHTA, CDR2 FQGNSA. Trimming took 0 bases from V and 10 from J, leaving 10 bases between them. The CDR3 is 14 residues long.

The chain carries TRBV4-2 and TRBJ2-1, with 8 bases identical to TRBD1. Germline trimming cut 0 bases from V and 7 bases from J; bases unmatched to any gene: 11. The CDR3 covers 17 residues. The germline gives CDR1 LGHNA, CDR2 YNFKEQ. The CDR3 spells CASSQDGGQGARNEQFF. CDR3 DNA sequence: TGTGCCAGCAGCCAAGATGGGGGGCAGGGGGCGAGGAATGAGCAGTTCTTC.

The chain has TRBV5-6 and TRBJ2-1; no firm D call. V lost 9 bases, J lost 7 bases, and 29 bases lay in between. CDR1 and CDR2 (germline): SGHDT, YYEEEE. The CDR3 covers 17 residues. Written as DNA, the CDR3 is TGTGCCACTAGTTCTTCCCCTAATGTGGTAGCTTCGAATGAGCAGTTCTTC. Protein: CATSSSPNVVASNEQFF.

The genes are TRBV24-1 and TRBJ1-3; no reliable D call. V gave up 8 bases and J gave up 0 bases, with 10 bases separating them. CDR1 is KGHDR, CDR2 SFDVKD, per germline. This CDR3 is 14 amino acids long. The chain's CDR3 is CATKGGTSGNTIYF. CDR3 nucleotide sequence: TGTGCCACCAAGGGAGGCACCTCTGGAAACACCATATATTTT.

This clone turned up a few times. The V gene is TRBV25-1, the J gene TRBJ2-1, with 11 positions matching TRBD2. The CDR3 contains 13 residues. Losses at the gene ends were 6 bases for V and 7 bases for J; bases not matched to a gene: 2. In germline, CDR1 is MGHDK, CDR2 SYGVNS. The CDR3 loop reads CASRLAGVNEQFF. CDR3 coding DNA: TGTGCCAGCAGACTAGCGGGAGTGAATGAGCAGTTCTTC.

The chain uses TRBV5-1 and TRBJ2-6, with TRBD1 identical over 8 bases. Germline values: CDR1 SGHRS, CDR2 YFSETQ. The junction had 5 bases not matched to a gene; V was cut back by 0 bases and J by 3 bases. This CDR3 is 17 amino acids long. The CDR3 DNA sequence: TGCGCCAGCAGCTTGGATCGGACAGGGAGTGGGGCCAACGTCCTGACTTTC. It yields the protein CASSLDRTGSGANVLTF.

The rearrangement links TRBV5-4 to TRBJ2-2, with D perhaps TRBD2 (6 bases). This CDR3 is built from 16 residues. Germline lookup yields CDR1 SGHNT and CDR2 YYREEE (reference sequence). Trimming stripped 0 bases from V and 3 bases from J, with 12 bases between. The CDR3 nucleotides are TGTGCCAGCAGCTTGGAATCGGGAGCTGACACCGGGGAGCTGTTTTTT. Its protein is CASSLESGADTGELFF.

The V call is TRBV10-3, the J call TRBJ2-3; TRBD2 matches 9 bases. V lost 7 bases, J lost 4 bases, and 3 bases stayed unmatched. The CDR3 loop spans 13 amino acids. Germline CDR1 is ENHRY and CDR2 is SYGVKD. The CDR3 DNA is TGTGCCATCACTAGCGGGATCGCAGATACGCAGTATTTT. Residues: CAITSGIADTQYF.

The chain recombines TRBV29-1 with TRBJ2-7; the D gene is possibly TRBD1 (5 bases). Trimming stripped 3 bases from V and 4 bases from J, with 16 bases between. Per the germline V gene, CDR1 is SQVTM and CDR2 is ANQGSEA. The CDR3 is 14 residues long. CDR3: CSVDGPGLGYEQYF. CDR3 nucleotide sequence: TGCAGCGTTGATGGTCCAGGGTTAGGGTACGAGCAGTACTTC.

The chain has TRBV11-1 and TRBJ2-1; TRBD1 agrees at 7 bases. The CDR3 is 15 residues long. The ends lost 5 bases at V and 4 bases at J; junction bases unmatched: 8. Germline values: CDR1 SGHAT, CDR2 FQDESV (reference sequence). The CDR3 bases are TGTGCCAGCAGCCGACAGGGTACAGGGTACAATGAGCAGTTCTTC. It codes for CASSRQGTGYNEQFF.

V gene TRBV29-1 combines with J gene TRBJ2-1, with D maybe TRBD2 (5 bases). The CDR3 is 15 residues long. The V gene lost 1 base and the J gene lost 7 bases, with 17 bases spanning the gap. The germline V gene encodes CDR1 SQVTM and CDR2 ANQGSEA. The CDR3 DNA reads TGCAGCGTTGAAGGTTTGCCGGACTTCACAAATGAGCAGTTCTTC. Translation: CSVEGLPDFTNEQFF.

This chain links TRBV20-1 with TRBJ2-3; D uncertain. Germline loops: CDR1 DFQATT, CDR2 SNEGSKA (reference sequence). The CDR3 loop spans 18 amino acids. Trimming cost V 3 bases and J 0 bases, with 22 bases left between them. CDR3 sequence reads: CSASSVGRPIISTDTQYF. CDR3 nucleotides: TGCAGTGCTAGTTCGGTTGGGCGCCCGATTATTAGCACAGATACGCAGTATTTT.

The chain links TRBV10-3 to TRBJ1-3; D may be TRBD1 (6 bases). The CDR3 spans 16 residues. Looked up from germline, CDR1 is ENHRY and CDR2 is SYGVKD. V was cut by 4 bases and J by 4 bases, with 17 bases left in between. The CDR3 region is CAISALAPGTGNTIYF. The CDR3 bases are TGTGCCATCAGTGCCCTTGCCCCCGGGACAGGAAACACCATATATTTT.

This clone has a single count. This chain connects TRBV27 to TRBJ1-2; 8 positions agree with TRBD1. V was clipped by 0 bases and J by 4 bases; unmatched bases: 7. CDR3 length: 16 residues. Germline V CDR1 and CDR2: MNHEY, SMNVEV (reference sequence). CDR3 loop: CASSLSRTGPSYGYTF. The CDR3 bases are TGTGCCAGCAGTTTATCCCGGACAGGGCCGTCCTATGGCTACACCTTC.

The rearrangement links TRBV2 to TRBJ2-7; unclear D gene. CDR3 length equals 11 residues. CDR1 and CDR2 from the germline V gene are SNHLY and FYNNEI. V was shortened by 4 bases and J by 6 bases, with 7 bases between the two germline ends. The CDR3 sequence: CASSGAREQYF. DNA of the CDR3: TGTGCCAGCAGTGGGGCACGCGAGCAGTACTTC.